Listed below are T cell receptor beta chains from one sample, sequenced in a study of shared clonotypes between healthy human individuals. Sequenced by immunoSEQ multiplex PCR; TCRdb stores in-frame clones only, minus some. This table has 2,100,000 or so clones, 90% to 97% appearing once. Sequenced input: naive CD4+ T cells sorted from blood. The receptors originated from a man younger than 35 in good health. Each CDR3 is given with its conserved first and last residue. The D gene is left open where the match is weak. Only part of the rows carry a size: once, few, many, or a class if the clone is expanded.

cdr3_aa cdr3_nt j_call v_call d_call clone_size
CASSPGQANYGYTF TGTGCCAGCTCACCGGGACAGGCTAACTATGGCTACACCTTC TRBJ1-2 TRBV18 TRBD1 NA
CASSLSLLAGGYNEQFF TGTGCCAGCAGTTTATCCCTCTTAGCGGGGGGTTACAATGAGCAGTTCTTC TRBJ2-1 TRBV27 TRBD2 NA
CASRRPGTGGSGELFF TGTGCCAGCAGACGCCCCGGGACAGGGGGGTCCGGGGAGCTGTTTTTT TRBJ2-2 TRBV28 TRBD1 NA
CASSYAAPYEQYF TGTGCCAGCAGCTATGCCGCCCCCTACGAGCAGTACTTC TRBJ2-7 TRBV7-2 NA once
CASSGRDSYNSPLHF TGTGCCAGCAGCGGTCGGGACAGTTATAATTCACCCCTCCACTTT TRBJ1-6 TRBV2 TRBD1 NA
CASSSGQGFLDNEKLFF TGTGCCAGCAGCTCCGGACAGGGGTTTCTAGATAATGAAAAACTGTTTTTT TRBJ1-4 TRBV9 TRBD1 NA
CASSLKLGGVRNSYNEQFF TGCGCCAGCAGCTTGAAACTTGGAGGAGTAAGAAACTCCTACAATGAGCAGTTCTTC TRBJ2-1 TRBV5-1 NA few
CASGPGHKGGSQHF TGTGCTAGTGGCCCGGGACACAAGGGCGGATCCCAGCATTTT TRBJ1-5 TRBV12-5 NA NA
CASSPTSGSQNEQYF TGTGCCAGCAGTCCAACTAGCGGGAGTCAAAACGAGCAGTACTTC TRBJ2-7 TRBV6-9 TRBD2 NA
CASSRGRGAGLYEQYF TGTGCCAGCAGTAGAGGGAGGGGCGCGGGGCTCTACGAGCAGTACTTC TRBJ2-7 TRBV27 TRBD2 NA
CASSVATGNEQFF TGTGCCAGCAGCGTAGCTACGGGTAATGAGCAGTTCTTC TRBJ2-1 TRBV9 NA NA
CASSLREGVRRNEQFF TGTGCCAGCTCTCTCAGAGAAGGGGTCCGCCGGAATGAGCAGTTCTTC TRBJ2-1 TRBV5-6 NA once
CASSPQGEYEQYF TGTGCCAGCTCTCCCCAGGGCGAGTACGAGCAGTACTTC TRBJ2-7 TRBV18 NA NA
CASSSTGEHEQFF TGTGCCAGCAGTTCGACAGGGGAGCATGAGCAGTTCTTC TRBJ2-1 TRBV27 TRBD1 NA
CASSLQGIRYGYTF TGTGCCAGCAGCTTACAGGGGATTAGGTATGGCTACACCTTC TRBJ1-2 TRBV5-4 TRBD1 NA
CASSPGQGRETQYF TGCGCCAGCAGCCCGGGACAGGGGCGAGAGACCCAGTACTTC TRBJ2-5 TRBV4-1 TRBD1 NA
CASSFGQGMEKLFF TGCGCCAGCAGCTTCGGACAGGGTATGGAAAAACTGTTTTTT TRBJ1-4 TRBV5-1 TRBD1 NA
CASSSRLAGDGDTQYF TGTGCCAGCAGCTCGAGACTAGCGGGAGATGGAGATACGCAGTATTTT TRBJ2-3 TRBV5-4 TRBD2 NA
CASTDRENSPIHF TGTGCCAGCACAGACAGGGAAAATTCACCCATCCACTTT TRBJ1-6 TRBV6-1 TRBD1 NA
CASSLALALAKNIQYF TGTGCCAGCAGCTTAGCACTAGCGTTAGCCAAAAACATTCAGTACTTC TRBJ2-4 TRBV13 TRBD2 once
CSVEQGPSEQFF TGCAGCGTTGAACAGGGACCCAGTGAGCAGTTCTTC TRBJ2-1 TRBV29-1 NA NA
CASSFERADNEQFF TGTGCCAGCAGCTTCGAGCGAGCCGACAATGAGCAGTTCTTC TRBJ2-1 TRBV7-9 NA NA
CASSLDRSGEAFF TGTGCCAGCAGCTTGGACAGGTCAGGTGAAGCTTTCTTT TRBJ1-1 TRBV5-6 NA NA
CAISEGNTIYF TGTGCCATCAGTGAAGGAAACACCATATATTTT TRBJ1-3 TRBV10-3 NA NA
CAWGRDSNSGNTIYF TGTGCCTGGGGGAGGGACAGCAACTCTGGAAACACCATATATTTT TRBJ1-3 TRBV30 TRBD1 NA
CASSPRDYGYTF TGTGCCAGCAGCCCCAGGGACTATGGCTACACCTTC TRBJ1-2 TRBV6-5 NA NA
CASSLAEGREGMRSEQFF TGTGCCAGCAGCTTAGCGGAGGGGCGGGAGGGGATGAGGAGTGAGCAGTTCTTC TRBJ2-1 TRBV7-8 TRBD2 NA
CAISDDNRAAFF TGTGCCATCAGCGACGATAACAGGGCCGCTTTCTTT TRBJ1-1 TRBV10-3 NA NA
CASRPVGSSGNTIYF TGCGCCAGCAGGCCAGTGGGGAGCTCTGGAAACACCATATATTTT TRBJ1-3 TRBV5-1 NA NA